The 19 T cell receptor beta chains reported below all come from one sample, sequenced in a study of T cells in Graves' hyperthyroidism and ophthalmopathy. Authors of the study amplified TCR beta CDR3 regions from RNA transcripts. Researchers ran a first-round RT-PCR on the TCR CDR3 using the HTBI primer set. TCRdb re-called the multiplex PCR reads with MiXCR, one entry per CDR3 protein. The data hold roughly 100,000 distinct CDR3 sequences, with over 45% observed a single time. What was sequenced was blood. These receptor sequences come from a man aged 40-50 years with Graves' hyperthyroidism.

This chain links TRBV5-1 with TRBJ1-4, with 9 bases matching TRBD1. Germline V lookup: CDR1 SGHRS, CDR2 YFSETQ. The CDR3 is 15 amino acids. With V trimmed by 3 bases and J by 7 bases, 7 bases remained unmatched. In DNA, the CDR3 is TGCGCCAGCAGCTCAAACACAGGGGGCGGTGAAAAACTGTTTTTT. It encodes CASSSNTGGGEKLFF. The full variable domain, in which reference TRBV5-1 and TRBJ1-4 provide the parts outside the CDR3, is KAGVTQTPRYLIKTRGQQVTLSCSPISGHRSVSWYQQTPGQGLQFLFEYFSETQRNKGNFPGRFSGRQFSNSRSEMNVSTLELGDSALYLCASSSNTGGGEKLFFGSGTQLSVL.

Ten or more counts support this clonotype. A read error may be the cause here, since a much bigger clone is one base away. The CDR3 reads CATSRGGEQFF. The CDR3 coding sequence is TGTGCCACCAGCAGGGGCGGTGAGCAGTTCTTC. This chain joins TRBV24-1 and TRBJ2-1; tentatively, D is TRBD1 (6 bases). The CDR3 is made up of 11 amino acids. Trimming took off 7 bases at V and 9 bases at J, with 9 bases between the two ends. Per the germline V gene, CDR1 is KGHDR and CDR2 is SFDVKD.

The rearrangement joins TRBV12-3 or TRBV12-4 to TRBJ2-7, with D perhaps TRBD1 (5 bases). The V end lost 3 bases, the J end lost 7 bases, and 13 bases lay between the germline ends. CDR3 size: 13 residues. The CDR3 protein is CASSFDSPGEQYF. The CDR3 DNA sequence: TGTGCCAGCAGTTTCGACAGCCCCGGGGAGCAGTACTTC.

Concerning this clonotype: This may be a read error, as it is one base from a much larger clone. V and J are TRBV3-1 and TRBJ2-1; possibly TRBD1 or TRBD2 for D (5 bases each). The germline gives CDR1 LGHDT, CDR2 YNNKEL (reference sequence). CDR3 size: 15 residues. The CDR3 sequence: CASSRSGTYYNEQVF. CDR3 DNA: TGTGCCAGCAGCCGATCCGGGACCTACTACAATGAGCAGGTCTTC.

This clonotype has ten or more counts. The rearrangement links TRBV4-1 to TRBJ1-2, with D possibly matching TRBD1 (5 bases). V was clipped by 2 bases and J by 3 bases, with 13 bases between them. The CDR3 totals 15 residues. Germline V gene sequence: CDR1 MGHRA, CDR2 YSYEKL. CDR3 bases: TGCGCCAGCAGCCAATTACAAGACAGCGACTATGGCTACACCTTC. Translating gives CASSQLQDSDYGYTF.

The rearrangement uses TRBV2 and TRBJ1-2; possibly TRBD1 for D (5 bases). Germline lookup yields CDR1 SNHLY and CDR2 FYNNEI. Between the trimmed V and J ends, which lost 6 bases and 2 bases, there was a span of 13 bases. This CDR3 contains 14 residues. Here the CDR3 DNA reads TGTGCCAGCAGGAGGGACGGATCAAACTATGGCTACACCTTC. This gives the protein CASRRDGSNYGYTF.

This clonotype has ten or more counts. This chain uses TRBV19 with TRBJ2-1; 8 bases line up with TRBD1. The germline gives CDR1 LNHDA, CDR2 SQIVND (reference sequence). V was clipped by 2 bases and J by 6 bases; unmatched bases: 6. This CDR3 spans 15 amino acids. CDR3 residues: CASSIRQGPLNEQFF. The DNA for the CDR3 is TGTGCCAGTAGTATAAGACAGGGGCCCCTCAATGAGCAGTTCTTC.

The chain has TRBV7-2 and TRBJ1-1; D ambiguous. CDR3 size: 13 residues. CDR1 and CDR2 from the germline V gene are SGHTA and FQGNSA. With 4 bases removed from V and 7 bases from J, the gap between germline ends came to 13 bases. The CDR3 nucleotides read TGTGCCAGCAGCTCTTGGACCCCGGGTGAAGCTTTCTTT. It encodes CASSSWTPGEAFF.

This clonotype was seen many times. The V call is TRBV6-2 or TRBV6-3, the J call TRBJ2-3, with D possibly TRBD2 on 6 matching bases. CDR1 MNHEY and CDR2 SVGEGT come from the germline V gene. The germline V and J ends were trimmed by 2 bases and 8 bases, with 11 bases remaining between them. The CDR3 contains 13 residues. CDR3 residues: CASSYGGAGTQYF. CDR3 in DNA: TGTGCCAGCAGTTACGGGGGAGCGGGTACGCAGTATTTT.

This clonotype showed up many times. The chain joins TRBV5-6 to TRBJ1-2; D call uncertain. The CDR3 has 14 residues. CDR1 is SGHDT and CDR2 is YYEEEE in the germline V gene. Trimming removed 0 bases from V and 0 bases from J, with 6 bases in between. CDR3 bases: TGTGCCAGCAGCTTGGAGGCAGCTAACTATGGCTACACCTTC. This gives the protein CASSLEAANYGYTF. Combining the CDR3 with reference TRBV5-6 and TRBJ1-2 gives the whole variable domain DAGVTQSPTHLIKTRGQQVTLRCSPKSGHDTVSWYQQALGQGPQFIFQYYEEEERQRGNFPDRFSGHQFPNYSSELNVNALLLGDSALYLCASSLEAANYGYTFGSGTRLTVV.

A word on this clonotype: A much more abundant neighbour one base away suggests this may be a read error. The rearrangement joins TRBV5-1 to TRBJ2-3, with D tentatively TRBD2 (5 bases). CDR3 size: 16 residues. The ends were cut back, 7 bases at V and 0 bases at J, with 18 bases in the middle. CDR1 and CDR2 from the germline V gene are SGHRS and YFSETQ. CDR3: CASSPQLVGSTDTQYF. In nucleotides, the CDR3 is TGCGCCAGCTCCCCCCAACTAGTCGGGAGCACAGATACGCAGTATTTT.

This clonotype was detected many times. The V gene is TRBV11-1, the J gene TRBJ1-1; D is unresolved. The ends were cut back, 4 bases at V and 0 bases at J, with 6 bases in the middle. Germline CDR1 reads SGHAT; CDR2 reads FQDESV (reference sequence). This CDR3 region has 13 residues. The CDR3 DNA reads as TGTGCCAGCAGCTACCACCTGAACACTGAAGCTTTCTTT. Translated, it gives CASSYHLNTEAFF.

The rearrangement links TRBV29-1 to TRBJ1-5; a possible D gene is TRBD1 (5 bases). V lost 2 bases, J lost 11 bases, and 25 bases lay in between. Germline V gene sequence: CDR1 SQVTM, CDR2 ANQGSEA. The length of the CDR3 is 16 residues. The CDR3 sequence is CSVELGGTEPQETQHF. CDR3 nucleotides: TGCAGCGTTGAATTGGGTGGGACCGAGCCCCAAGAGACCCAGCATTTT.

This clonotype was seen many times. The chain recombines TRBV5-5 with TRBJ1-1; D gene uncertain. CDR3 size: 15 residues. V was pared by 3 bases and J by 1 base, with 13 bases between. Looked up from germline, CDR1 is SGHKS and CDR2 is YYEKEE (reference sequence). The CDR3 sequence: CASSSAGRSNTEAFF. In DNA form, the CDR3 reads TGTGCCAGCAGCTCCGCCGGGCGATCGAACACTGAAGCTTTCTTT.

Remarks on this clonotype: The CDR3 carries no conserved terminal phenylalanine or tryptophan, so it likely arises from a read error. The DNA is omitted, as the CDR3 cannot be located on it reliably, and the CDR3 follows TCRdb's listing. The chain couples TRBV12-3 or TRBV12-4 to TRBJ2-7; the D call TRBD1 from the table was never checked on the DNA. The CDR3 has 15 residues if both end residues are counted. Here the CDR3 reads CASSSRTGASYEQCL.

In its sample, this clonotype was seen many times. The chain is built from TRBV19 and TRBJ2-1; TRBD2 aligns across 13 bases. The CDR3 extends over 16 amino acids. CDR1 and CDR2 from the germline V gene are LNHDA and SQIVND (reference sequence). With V trimmed by 6 bases and J by 2 bases, 4 bases remained unmatched. The CDR3 is CASRGLAGAAYNEQFF. In nucleotides, the CDR3 is TGTGCCAGTAGAGGACTAGCGGGAGCTGCCTACAATGAGCAGTTCTTC.

This clonotype was seen many times. CDR3 nucleotides: TGTGCCAGTAGTTATAGCGTTGAAGAGACCCAGTACTTC. Its protein is CASSYSVEETQYF. The V call is TRBV19, the J call TRBJ2-5, with a tentative D call TRBD2 (5 bases). The V and J ends lost 5 bases and 3 bases respectively, with 10 bases between them. Per the germline V gene, CDR1 is LNHDA and CDR2 is SQIVND (reference sequence). This CDR3 contains 13 residues. Using reference TRBV19 and TRBJ2-5 for the parts outside the CDR3, the full variable domain is DGGITQSPKYLFRKEGQNVTLSCEQNLNHDAMYWYRQDPGQGLRLIYYSQIVNDFQKGDIAEGYSVSREKKESFPLTVTSAQKNPTAFYLCASSYSVEETQYFGPGTRLLVL.

This chain uses TRBV29-1 with TRBJ2-1; 7 positions match TRBD2. The germline V gene has CDR1 SQVTM and CDR2 ANQGSEA. This CDR3 spans 17 amino acids. Losses at the gene ends were 0 bases for V and 4 bases for J; bases not matched to a gene: 12. CDR3 sequence: CSVEDPAPAGVYNEQFF. Here the CDR3 DNA reads TGCAGCGTTGAAGATCCAGCCCCGGCGGGGGTTTACAATGAGCAGTTCTTC.

The chain joins TRBV7-6 to TRBJ2-1, with D perhaps TRBD2 (5 bases). The CDR3 is 12 residues long. V was shortened by 1 base and J by 14 bases, with 12 bases between the two germline ends. Germline V gives CDR1 SGHVS, CDR2 FNYEAQ. CDR3 sequence reads: CASSLVSGNKFF. The CDR3 DNA is TGTGCCAGCAGCTTAGTTTCCGGGAATAAGTTCTTC.